This passage covers 15 T cell receptor beta chains from one sample sequenced in a study of shared clonotypes between healthy human individuals. The repertoire was sequenced with immunoSEQ multiplex PCR; TCRdb's copy has only in-frame clones and lacks some. Among some 320,000 clones listed, about nine tenths were seen once. The sample consisted of memory CD8+ T cells sorted from blood. The subset: CD45RO+ cells pooled with CCR7-negative TemRA cells. These receptors originate from a man younger than 30 in good health.

The chain links TRBV27 to TRBJ2-7; weak D call: TRBD2 (6 bases). V lost 3 bases and J lost 6, with 9 bases in between. Germline CDR1 and CDR2: MNHEY and SMNVEV (reference sequence). The CDR3 covers 12 residues. As DNA, the CDR3 is TGTGCCAGCAGTTTGGTGGGGGGCGAGCAGTACTTC. Translating it yields CASSLVGGEQYF.

The chain is built from TRBV7-6 and TRBJ1-6, with TRBD1 matching over 9 bases. Losses at the gene ends were 4 bases for V and 9 bases for J; bases not matched to a gene: 7. CDR3 length equals 15 residues. Per germline, CDR1 SGHVS and CDR2 FNYEAQ. CDR3 residues: CASSSWGDRASPLHF. The CDR3 DNA is TGTGCCAGCAGCTCCTGGGGGGACAGGGCTTCACCCCTCCACTTT.

This clone has a single count. The chain is built from TRBV7-9 and TRBJ1-5; D gene uncertain. Germline CDR1 reads SEHNR; CDR2 reads FQNEAQ (reference sequence). The CDR3 contains 18 residues. Trimming cost V 5 bases and J 0 bases, with 20 bases left between them. CDR3 sequence: CASSPAQGGIYSNQPQHF. CDR3 coding DNA: TGTGCCAGCAGCCCGGCCCAAGGTGGAATCTATAGCAATCAGCCCCAGCATTTT.

The genes are TRBV7-2 and TRBJ2-7; D ambiguous. Trimming shortened V by 1 base and J by 2 bases, and 15 bases separated the two germline ends. Germline lookup yields CDR1 SGHTA and CDR2 FQGNSA. The CDR3 consists of 16 residues. The CDR3 DNA follows: TGTGCCAGCAGCTTAGAGGTGGCCTACCCTCCCTACGAGCAGTACTTC. Its protein product is CASSLEVAYPPYEQYF.

This clone was observed once. The chain carries TRBV6-5 and TRBJ2-3; TRBD2 aligns across 8 bases. The CDR3 is made up of 14 amino acids. J was trimmed by 6 bases and V by 5 bases; bases with no gene match: 7. Germline loops: CDR1 MNHEY, CDR2 SVGAGI. The CDR3 DNA reads as TGTGCCAGCAGTCCCGGGACTAGTCCCGATACGCAGTATTTT. Amino acid sequence: CASSPGTSPDTQYF.

This clone was observed a few times. This chain joins TRBV6-5 and TRBJ2-1, with 12 positions matching TRBD1. V dropped 4 bases and J dropped 7; count of bases not matched to a gene: 8. The V gene's germline CDR1 is MNHEY and CDR2 SVGAGI. The CDR3 is 16 amino acids. This chain's CDR3 is CASSSEGTGGKNEQFF. The CDR3, as DNA: TGTGCCAGCAGTTCCGAAGGGACAGGGGGCAAAAATGAGCAGTTCTTC.

In nucleotides, the CDR3 is TGTGCCAGCAGCGTAGGGGCGGGAGGGCACCACGAGCAGTACTTC. This sequence encodes CASSVGAGGHHEQYF. The V call is TRBV9, the J call TRBJ2-7, with 9 positions matching TRBD2. This CDR3 is built from 15 residues. The trim removed 0 bases at V and 5 bases at J, leaving 6 bases unmatched. Germline V gene data show CDR1 as SGDLS and CDR2 as YYNGEE.

The rearrangement uses TRBV6-1 and TRBJ2-7; 14 bases fit TRBD2. The CDR3 has 16 residues. The germline CDR1 and CDR2 sequences are MNHNS and SASEGT. Trimming cost V 5 bases and J 2 bases; bases outside gene matches: 5. As DNA, the CDR3 is TGTGCCAGCAGTCAAGGACTAGCGGGAGGAACCTACGAGCAGTACTTC. Protein: CASSQGLAGGTYEQYF.

This clone came up once. The chain is built from TRBV7-9 and TRBJ2-5; D could derive from TRBD1 or TRBD2 (5 bases each). CDR3 length: 15 residues. The germline CDR1 and CDR2 sequences are SEHNR and FQNEAQ (reference sequence). Trimming removed 2 bases from V and 5 bases from J, with 15 bases in between. The CDR3, as DNA: TGTGCCAGCAGCTTATTCCAGCAGGGAGCGGAGACCCAGTACTTC. It is translated as CASSLFQQGAETQYF.

This rearrangement joins TRBV6-5 to TRBJ2-3, with D possibly being TRBD2 (7 bases). The CDR3 has 14 residues. V was clipped by 2 bases and J by 6 bases, with 12 bases between them. Germline values: CDR1 MNHEY, CDR2 SVGAGI. CDR3 sequence (DNA): TGTGCCAGCAGTTACGCGGGGGCAAGGGATACGCAGTATTTT. This encodes CASSYAGARDTQYF.

A note on this clone: Other DNA sequences in this sample translate to the same CDR3. The gene calls are TRBV5-1 and TRBJ2-7; the D gene is possibly TRBD1 (6 bases). Germline loops: CDR1 SGHRS, CDR2 YFSETQ. This CDR3 contains 12 residues. Trimming removed 2 bases from V and 3 bases from J, with 6 bases in between. The CDR3 bases are TGCGCCAGCAGCTTAGGGGGCTACGAGCAGTACTTC. Its protein is CASSLGGYEQYF.

This chain uses TRBV5-1 with TRBJ2-7; weak D call: TRBD1 (5 bases). The CDR3 extends over 13 amino acids. Germline V gives CDR1 SGHRS, CDR2 YFSETQ. The ends were cut back, 2 bases at V and 7 bases at J, with 13 bases in the middle. In DNA form, the CDR3 reads TGCGCCAGCAGCTTCGACAGACCCCGGGAGCAGTACTTC. Protein: CASSFDRPREQYF.

This rearrangement joins TRBV5-6 to TRBJ2-3; 7 bases agree with TRBD1. The trim removed 5 bases at V and 4 bases at J, leaving 4 bases unmatched. CDR1 is SGHDT and CDR2 is YYEEEE in the germline V gene. This CDR3 has 13 residues. The CDR3: CASSTGDSDTQYF. In nucleotides, the CDR3 is TGTGCCAGCAGTACAGGGGATTCAGATACGCAGTATTTT. The full variable domain, completed using reference TRBV5-6 and TRBJ2-3, is DAGVTQSPTHLIKTRGQQVTLRCSPKSGHDTVSWYQQALGQGPQFIFQYYEEEERQRGNFPDRFSGHQFPNYSSELNVNALLLGDSALYLCASSTGDSDTQYFGPGTRLTVL.

The chain uses TRBV28 and TRBJ2-7; 10 bases are shared with TRBD1. The germline V gene has CDR1 MDHEN and CDR2 SYDVKM. V trimming: 11 bases; J trimming: 4 bases; junction bases outside the gene matches: 5. The CDR3 is 12 residues long. Written as DNA, the CDR3 is TGTGCCGTAGACAGGGGGCGGTACGAGCAGTACTTC. As protein: CAVDRGRYEQYF.

This sequence joins TRBV19 and TRBJ1-5; maybe TRBD1 (5 bases). Germline CDR1 reads LNHDA; CDR2 reads SQIVND (reference sequence). V dropped 6 bases and J dropped 5 bases, with 17 bases sitting between them. The CDR3 consists of 15 residues. CDR3 amino acids: CASSPGDGGDQPQHF. The DNA of the CDR3 is TGTGCCAGTAGCCCCGGAGACGGGGGGGATCAGCCCCAGCATTTT. Full variable domain (remainder filled in from reference TRBV19 and TRBJ1-5): DGGITQSPKYLFRKEGQNVTLSCEQNLNHDAMYWYRQDPGQGLRLIYYSQIVNDFQKGDIAEGYSVSREKKESFPLTVTSAQKNPTAFYLCASSPGDGGDQPQHFGDGTRLSIL.